This T cell receptor beta chain derives from a study of shared clonotypes between healthy human individuals. The data were produced by immunoSEQ multiplex PCR, yet TCRdb's version contains in-frame clones alone and is incomplete. The repertoire holds 2,500,000 or so clones, around nine tenths seen once, with roughly 0.14% in the top ten. The source is a man aged 18-30 years in good health. The source material was naive CD4+ T cells sorted from blood. Subset here: CD45RA+ positively selected.

This chain's CDR3 is CASTNTPGYGYTF. CDR3 coding DNA: TGTGCCAGCACCAATACCCCTGGGTATGGCTACACCTTC. The V and J genes are TRBV5-4 and TRBJ1-2; D unclear. Germline CDR1 is SGHNT and CDR2 is YYREEE (reference sequence). The V end was cut by 6 bases, the J end by 5 bases, with 14 bases between. The CDR3 is 13 amino acids.